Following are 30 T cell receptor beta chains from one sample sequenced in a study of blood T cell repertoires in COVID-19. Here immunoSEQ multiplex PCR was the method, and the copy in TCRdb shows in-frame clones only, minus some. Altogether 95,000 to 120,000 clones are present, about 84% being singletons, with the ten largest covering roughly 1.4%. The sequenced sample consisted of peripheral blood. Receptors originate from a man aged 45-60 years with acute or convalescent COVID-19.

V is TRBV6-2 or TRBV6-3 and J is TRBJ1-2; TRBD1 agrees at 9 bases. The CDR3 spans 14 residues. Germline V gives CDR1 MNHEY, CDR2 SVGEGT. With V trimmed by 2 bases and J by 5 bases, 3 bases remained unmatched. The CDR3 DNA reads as TGTGCCAGCAGTTACGCCGGGACAGGGTATGGCTACACCTTC. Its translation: CASSYAGTGYGYTF.

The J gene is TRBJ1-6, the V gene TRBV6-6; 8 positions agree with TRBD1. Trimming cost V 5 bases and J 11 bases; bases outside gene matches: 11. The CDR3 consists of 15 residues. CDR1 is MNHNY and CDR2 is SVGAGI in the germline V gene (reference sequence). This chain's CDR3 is CASSARGQGETPLHF. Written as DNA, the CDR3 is TGTGCCAGCAGTGCCCGCGGACAGGGAGAAACACCCCTCCACTTT.

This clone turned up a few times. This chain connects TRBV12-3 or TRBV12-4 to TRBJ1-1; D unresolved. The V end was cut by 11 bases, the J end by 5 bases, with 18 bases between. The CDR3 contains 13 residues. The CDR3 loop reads CASQTQEDTEAFF. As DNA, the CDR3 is TGTGCCTCTCAGACCCAGGAGGATACTGAAGCTTTCTTT.

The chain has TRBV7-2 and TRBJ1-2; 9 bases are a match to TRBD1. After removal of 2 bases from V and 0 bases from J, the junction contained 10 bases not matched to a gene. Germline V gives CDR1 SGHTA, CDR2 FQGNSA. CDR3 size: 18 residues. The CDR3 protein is CASSLTGTGRGANYGYTF. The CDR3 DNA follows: TGTGCCAGCAGCTTAACGGGGACAGGGAGAGGCGCTAACTATGGCTACACCTTC.

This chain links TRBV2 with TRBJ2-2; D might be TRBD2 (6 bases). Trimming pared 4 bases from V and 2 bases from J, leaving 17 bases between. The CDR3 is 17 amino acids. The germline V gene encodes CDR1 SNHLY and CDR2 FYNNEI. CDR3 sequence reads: CASSVRAGTRNTGELFF. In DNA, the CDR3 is TGTGCCAGCAGTGTACGGGCGGGGACTCGAAACACCGGGGAGCTGTTTTTT.

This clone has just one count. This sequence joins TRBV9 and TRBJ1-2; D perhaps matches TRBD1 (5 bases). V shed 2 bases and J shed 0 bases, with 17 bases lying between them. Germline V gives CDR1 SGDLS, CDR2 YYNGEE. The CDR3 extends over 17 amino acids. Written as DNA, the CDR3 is TGTGCCAGCAGCGTGCGGGGGACCGCTACCGCTAACTATGGCTACACCTTC. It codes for CASSVRGTATANYGYTF.

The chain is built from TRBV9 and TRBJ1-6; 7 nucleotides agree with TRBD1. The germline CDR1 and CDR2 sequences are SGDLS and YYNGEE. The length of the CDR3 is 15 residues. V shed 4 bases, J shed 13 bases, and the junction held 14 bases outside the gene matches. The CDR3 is CASSPGQAGRAPLHF. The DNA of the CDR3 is TGTGCCAGCAGCCCCGGACAGGCGGGCCGCGCGCCCCTCCACTTT. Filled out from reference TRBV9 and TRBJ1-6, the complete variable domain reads DSGVTQTPKHLITATGQRVTLRCSPRSGDLSVYWYQQSLDQGLQFLIQYYNGEERAKGNILERFSAQQFPDLHSELNLSSLELGDSALYFCASSPGQAGRAPLHFGNGTRLTVT.

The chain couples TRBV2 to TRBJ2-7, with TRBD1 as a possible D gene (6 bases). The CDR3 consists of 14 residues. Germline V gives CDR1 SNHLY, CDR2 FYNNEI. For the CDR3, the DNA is TGTGCCAGCAGGGAAGTCAGGGGAGCCTACGAGCAGTACGTC. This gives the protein CASREVRGAYEQYV.

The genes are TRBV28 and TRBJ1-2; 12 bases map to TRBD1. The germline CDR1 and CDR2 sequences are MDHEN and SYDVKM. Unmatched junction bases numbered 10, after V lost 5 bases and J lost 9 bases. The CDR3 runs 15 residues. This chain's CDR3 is CASSTPGTGGGSYTF. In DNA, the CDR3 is TGTGCCAGCAGTACTCCCGGGACAGGGGGCGGGAGCTACACCTTC.

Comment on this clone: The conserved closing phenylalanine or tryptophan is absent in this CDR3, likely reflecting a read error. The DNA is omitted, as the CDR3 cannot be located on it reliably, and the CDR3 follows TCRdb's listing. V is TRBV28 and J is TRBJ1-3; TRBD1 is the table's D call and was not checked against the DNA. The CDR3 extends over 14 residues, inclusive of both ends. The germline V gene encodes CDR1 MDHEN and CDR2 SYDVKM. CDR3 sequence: CASTLNRQGRKLWV.

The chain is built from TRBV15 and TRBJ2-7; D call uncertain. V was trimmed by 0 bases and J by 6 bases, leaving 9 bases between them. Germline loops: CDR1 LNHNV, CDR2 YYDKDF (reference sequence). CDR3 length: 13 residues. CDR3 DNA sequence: TGTGCCACCAGCAGAGAGTTATTCGGCGAGCAGTACTTC. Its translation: CATSRELFGEQYF. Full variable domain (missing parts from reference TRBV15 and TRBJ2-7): DAMVIQNPRYQVTQFGKPVTLSCSQTLNHNVMYWYQQKSSQAPKLLFHYYDKDFNNEADTPDNFQSRRPNTSFCFLDIRSPGLGDTAMYLCATSRELFGEQYFGPGTRLTVT.

The CDR3 protein is CAHSSGNTIYF. As DNA, the CDR3 is TGTGCCCATAGCTCTGGAAACACCATATATTTT. This chain joins TRBV10-3 and TRBJ1-3; D is uncertain. CDR1 and CDR2 (germline): ENHRY, SYGVKD. CDR3 length: 11 amino acids. Trimming pared 11 bases from V and 0 bases from J, leaving 5 bases between.

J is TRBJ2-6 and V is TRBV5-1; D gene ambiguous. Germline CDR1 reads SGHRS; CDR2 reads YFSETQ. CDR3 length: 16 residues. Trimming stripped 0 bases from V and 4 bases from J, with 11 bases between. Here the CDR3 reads CASSLDTTPGANVLTF. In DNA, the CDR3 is TGCGCCAGCAGCTTGGACACAACCCCCGGGGCCAACGTCCTGACTTTC.

CDR3 amino acids: CASSLGLQGAGYNEQFF. CDR3 DNA sequence: TGTGCCAGCAGCTTGGGATTACAGGGGGCTGGATACAATGAGCAGTTCTTC. The gene calls are TRBV5-8 and TRBJ2-1; 9 nucleotides match TRBD1. Unmatched junction bases numbered 8, after V lost 0 bases and J lost 4 bases. Germline lookup yields CDR1 SGHTS and CDR2 YDEGEE. CDR3 size: 17 residues.

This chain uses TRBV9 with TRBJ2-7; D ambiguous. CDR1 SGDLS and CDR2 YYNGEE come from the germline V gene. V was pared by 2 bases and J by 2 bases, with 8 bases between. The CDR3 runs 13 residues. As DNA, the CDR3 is TGTGCCAGCAGCGTCTCTCCGGCCTACGAGCAGTACTTC. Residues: CASSVSPAYEQYF.

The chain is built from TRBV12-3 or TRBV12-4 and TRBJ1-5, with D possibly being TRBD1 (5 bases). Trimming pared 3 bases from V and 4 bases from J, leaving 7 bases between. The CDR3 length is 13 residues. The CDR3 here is CASSFNRNQPQHF. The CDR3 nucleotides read TGTGCCAGCAGTTTTAACAGGAATCAGCCCCAGCATTTT.

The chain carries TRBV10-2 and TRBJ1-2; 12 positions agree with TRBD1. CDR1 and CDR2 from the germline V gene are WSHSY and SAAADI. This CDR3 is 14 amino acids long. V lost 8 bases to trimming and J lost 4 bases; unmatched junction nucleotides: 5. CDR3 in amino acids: CASYGTGGGYGYTF. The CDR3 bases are TGCGCCAGCTACGGGACAGGGGGCGGCTATGGCTACACCTTC.

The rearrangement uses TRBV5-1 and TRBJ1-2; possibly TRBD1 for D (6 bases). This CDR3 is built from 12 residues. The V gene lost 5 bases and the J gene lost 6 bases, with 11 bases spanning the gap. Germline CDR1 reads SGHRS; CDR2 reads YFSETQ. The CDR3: CASSEQGNGYTF. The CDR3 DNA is TGCGCCAGCAGTGAACAGGGAAATGGCTACACCTTC.

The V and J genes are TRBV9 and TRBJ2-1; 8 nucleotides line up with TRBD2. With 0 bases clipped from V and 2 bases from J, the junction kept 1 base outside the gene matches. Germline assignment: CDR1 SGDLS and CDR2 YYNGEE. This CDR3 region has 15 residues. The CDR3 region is CASSVGGLAYNEQFF. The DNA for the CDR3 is TGTGCCAGCAGCGTAGGGGGACTAGCCTACAATGAGCAGTTCTTC.

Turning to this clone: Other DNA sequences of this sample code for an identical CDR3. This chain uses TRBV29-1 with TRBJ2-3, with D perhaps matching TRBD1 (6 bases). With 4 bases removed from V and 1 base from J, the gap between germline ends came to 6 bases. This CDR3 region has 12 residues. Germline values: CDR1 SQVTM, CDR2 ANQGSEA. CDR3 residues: CSVGQGTDTQYF. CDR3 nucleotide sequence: TGCAGCGTTGGACAGGGCACAGATACGCAGTATTTT.

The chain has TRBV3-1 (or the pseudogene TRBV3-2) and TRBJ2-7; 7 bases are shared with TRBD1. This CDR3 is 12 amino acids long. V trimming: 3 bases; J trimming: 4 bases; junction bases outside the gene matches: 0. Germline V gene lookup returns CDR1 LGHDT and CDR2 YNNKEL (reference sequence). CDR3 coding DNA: TGTGCCAGCAGCCAGACAGGGTACGAGCAGTACTTC. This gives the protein CASSQTGYEQYF.

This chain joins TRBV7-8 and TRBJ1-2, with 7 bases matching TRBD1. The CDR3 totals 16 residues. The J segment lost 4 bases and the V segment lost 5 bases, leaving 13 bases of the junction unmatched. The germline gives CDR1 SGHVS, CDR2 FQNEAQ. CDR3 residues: CASSRTGTETTYGYTF. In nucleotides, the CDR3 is TGTGCCAGCAGCCGAACCGGGACAGAGACCACCTATGGCTACACCTTC.

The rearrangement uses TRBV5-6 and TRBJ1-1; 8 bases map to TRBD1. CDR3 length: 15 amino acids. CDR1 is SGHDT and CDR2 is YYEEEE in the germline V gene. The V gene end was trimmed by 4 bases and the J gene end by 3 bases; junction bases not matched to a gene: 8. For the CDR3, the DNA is TGTGCCAGCAGCCCTGACAGGGGCGCTTACACTGAAGCTTTCTTT. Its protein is CASSPDRGAYTEAFF.

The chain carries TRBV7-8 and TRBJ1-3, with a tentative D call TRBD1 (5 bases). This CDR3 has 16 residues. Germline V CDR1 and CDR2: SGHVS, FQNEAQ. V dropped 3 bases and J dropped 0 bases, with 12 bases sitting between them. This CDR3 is CASSFRRDSSGNTIYF. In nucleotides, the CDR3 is TGTGCCAGCAGCTTTAGGAGGGACTCCTCTGGAAACACCATATATTTT.

DNA of the CDR3: TGCGCCAGCAGCCGGGGACTAGCGGGGGGCTTTGATACGCAGTATTTT. Its protein is CASSRGLAGGFDTQYF. The rearrangement links TRBV5-1 to TRBJ2-3; 15 nucleotides match TRBD2. CDR3 length equals 16 residues. Germline CDR1 is SGHRS and CDR2 is YFSETQ. V was pared by 4 bases and J by 6 bases, with 6 bases of the junction left unmatched.

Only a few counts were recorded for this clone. The CDR3 DNA reads as TGTGCCAGCAGCCCGGGCCGTGGGGCCAGGAGCAATCAGCCCCAGCATTTT. Protein product: CASSPGRGARSNQPQHF. The J gene is TRBJ1-5, the V gene TRBV28; perhaps TRBD1 as D (5 bases). This CDR3 region has 17 residues. V lost 6 bases to trimming and J lost 1 base, with 19 bases between them. Germline V CDR1 and CDR2: MDHEN, SYDVKM.

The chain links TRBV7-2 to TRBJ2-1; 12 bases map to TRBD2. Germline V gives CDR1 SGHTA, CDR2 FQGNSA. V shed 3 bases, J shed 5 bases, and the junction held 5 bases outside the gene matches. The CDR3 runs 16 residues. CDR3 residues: CASSLTSGGRHNEQFF. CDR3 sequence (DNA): TGTGCCAGCAGCTTGACTAGCGGGGGCCGGCACAATGAGCAGTTCTTC.

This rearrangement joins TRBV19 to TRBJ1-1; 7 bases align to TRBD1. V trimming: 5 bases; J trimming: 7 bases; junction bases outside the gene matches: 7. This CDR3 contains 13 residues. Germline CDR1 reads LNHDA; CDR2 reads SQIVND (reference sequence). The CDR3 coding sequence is TGTGCCAGTAGTCACCGGGACAGAGGTGAAGCTTTCTTT. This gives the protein CASSHRDRGEAFF.

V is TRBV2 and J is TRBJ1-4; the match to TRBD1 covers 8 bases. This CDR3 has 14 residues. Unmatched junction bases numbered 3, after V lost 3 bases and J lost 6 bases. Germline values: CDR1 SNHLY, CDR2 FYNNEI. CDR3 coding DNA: TGTGCCAGCAGTGAGAACAGGGGGGATGAAAAACTGTTTTTT. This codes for CASSENRGDEKLFF.

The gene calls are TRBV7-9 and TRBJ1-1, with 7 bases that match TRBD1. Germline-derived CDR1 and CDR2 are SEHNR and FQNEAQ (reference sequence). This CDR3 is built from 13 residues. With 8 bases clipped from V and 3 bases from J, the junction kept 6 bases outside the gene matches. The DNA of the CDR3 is TGTGCCAGCTCAAGGGACAGATACACTGAAGCTTTCTTT. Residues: CASSRDRYTEAFF.